This T cell receptor (beta chain) was documented in a study of T-cell memory formation after mild COVID-19. This clonotype occurred a few times. Its antigen is unknown. The V and J ends lost 3 bases and 12 bases respectively, with 15 bases between them. Germline loops: CDR1 KGHSH, CDR2 LQKENI. The CDR3 totals 13 residues. One entry per CDR3 protein, called by TCRdb with MiXCR from the 5' RACE reads. The repertoire holds over 400,000 distinct CDR3 sequences, with under 25% as singletons. Study-wide points: Memory cells collected pre-infection included some clones that later responded, suggesting cross-reactive memory joined.

This sequence originates from an adult woman who had mild COVID-19 (a few samples of this study predate the infection). Cell type and time point are not known. This chain links TRBV18 with TRBJ2-1; maybe TRBD2 (6 bases). The sample comprised PBMCs or a T cell subset sorted from them (not recorded which). CDR3 sequence (DNA): TGTGCCAGCTCACCGGCGACTAGACACCCGCAGTTCTTC. Protein product: CASSPATRHPQFF.